The source of this TCR beta chain is a study of OX40 agonist ivuxolimab in advanced cancers. Study-wide context: Averaging about 60 years in age, with a range of roughly 20 to 90, the cohort was approximately 84% male.

Points from the study as a whole: The investigators did not determine what antigen specificity the expanded peripheral T cells had.

With autoimmune disease history or systemic immunosuppression, patients were excluded. Collection of blood occurred at baseline, at cycle 4 day 1, and at cycle 7 day 1. From germline, CDR1 is MDHEN and CDR2 SYDVKM. Losses at the gene ends were 6 bases for V and 7 bases for J; bases not matched to a gene: 6. This CDR3 has 13 residues. About this clone itself: Its antigen is as yet unknown.

Clones were sequenced by immunoSEQ multiplex PCR, and TCRdb holds only the in-frame ones, with some missing. Of 100,000 or so clones in the sample, around 84% were seen once. Material: CD4+ or CD8+ T cells sorted from blood, obtained in a trial of the OX40 agonist ivuxolimab. The receptor's source is an adult with an advanced solid tumor such as melanoma, head and neck, liver or kidney cancer. This chain uses TRBV28 with TRBJ1-2; 9 bases are a match to TRBD1. The CDR3 DNA follows: TGTGCCAGCAGGGGACAGGGTAGTCTTGGCTACACCTTC. Translation gives CASRGQGSLGYTF.